This T cell receptor beta chain was sequenced during a study of blood T cell repertoires in COVID-19. The overall study: Donors in the United States, Italy and Spain gave samples during acute or convalescent COVID-19. Sources were T cells, B-cell-depleted T cells, or PBMCs; the material itself was cDNA or gDNA.

Under the authors' procedure: Quantification of nucleated cells was approximated via reference gene primer amplification. This table comes from immunoSEQ multiplex PCR, and its TCRdb copy is limited to in-frame clones, with some not included. The V and J calls and clone size come from that table; D and trimming were worked out from the DNA. This repertoire shows approximately 350,000 clones, around four fifths found once; its top ten account for 2.5% to 3.5%. The sample holds one count of this clone. The CDR3 length is 12 residues. CDR1 and CDR2 (germline): MNHNY, SVGAGI (reference sequence). The ends were cut back, 8 bases at V and 7 bases at J, with 12 bases in the middle.

This sequence was found in a young man with active or convalescent COVID-19. The V and J genes are TRBV6-6 and TRBJ2-1; D is possibly TRBD1 (6 bases). The sample consisted of peripheral blood. CDR3 sequence reads: CASRLRGNEQFF. The DNA of the CDR3 is TGTGCCAGCCGCCTAAGGGGGAATGAGCAGTTCTTC.